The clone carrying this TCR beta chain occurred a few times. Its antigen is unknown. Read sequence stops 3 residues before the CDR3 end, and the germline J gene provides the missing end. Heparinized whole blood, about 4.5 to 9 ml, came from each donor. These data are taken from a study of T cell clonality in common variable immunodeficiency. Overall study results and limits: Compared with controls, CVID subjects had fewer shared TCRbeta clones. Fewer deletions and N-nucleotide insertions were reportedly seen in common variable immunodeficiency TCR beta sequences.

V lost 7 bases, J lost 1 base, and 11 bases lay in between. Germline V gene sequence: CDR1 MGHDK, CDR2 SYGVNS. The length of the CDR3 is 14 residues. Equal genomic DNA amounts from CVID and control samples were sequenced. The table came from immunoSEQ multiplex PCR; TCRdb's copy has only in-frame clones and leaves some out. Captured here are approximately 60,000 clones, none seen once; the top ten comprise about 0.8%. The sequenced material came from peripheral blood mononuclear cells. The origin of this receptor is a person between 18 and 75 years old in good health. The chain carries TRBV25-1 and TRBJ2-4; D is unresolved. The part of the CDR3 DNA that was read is TGTGCCAGCACCTCACCCGGGGCCAAAAACATT. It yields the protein CASTSPGAKNI. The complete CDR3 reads CASTSPGAKNIQYF.